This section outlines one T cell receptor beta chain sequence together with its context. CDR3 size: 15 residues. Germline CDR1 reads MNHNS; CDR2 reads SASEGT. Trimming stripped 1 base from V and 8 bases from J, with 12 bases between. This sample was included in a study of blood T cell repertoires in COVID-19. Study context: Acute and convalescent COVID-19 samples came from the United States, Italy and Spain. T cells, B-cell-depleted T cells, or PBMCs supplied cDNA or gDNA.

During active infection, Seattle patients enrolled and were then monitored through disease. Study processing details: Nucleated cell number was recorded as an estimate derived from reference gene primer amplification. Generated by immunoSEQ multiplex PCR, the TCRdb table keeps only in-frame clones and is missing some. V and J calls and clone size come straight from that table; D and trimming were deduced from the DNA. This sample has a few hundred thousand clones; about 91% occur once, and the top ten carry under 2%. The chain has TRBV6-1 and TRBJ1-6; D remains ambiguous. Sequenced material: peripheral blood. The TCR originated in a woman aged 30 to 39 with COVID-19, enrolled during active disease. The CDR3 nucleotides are TGTGCCAGCAGTGAAGGGCCCGAAGAATATTCACCCCTCCACTTT. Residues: CASSEGPEEYSPLHF.